This T cell receptor beta chain was found in a study of cytomegalovirus exposure and HLA in healthy donors (dated by TCRdb to about 2017). For context, the study as a whole: According to an earlier analysis of 550 to 750 of the donors, some 180 million T cells yielded over 90 million unique TCR beta sequences and about 300 Gb of sequence data. About 310 gigabases of sequencing data and approximately 85 million unique TCR sequences were included in an early release covering about 700 HLA-typed donors. Of the 350 to 450 genotyped donors, about 80% fell in the genetic ancestry cluster associated with self-reported Caucasian donors. The study aimed to test whether signatures of past pathogen exposure could be identified by cataloging public T cell receptors. The T cell repertoires of 666 subjects were profiled by immunosequencing and related to cytomegalovirus serostatus. Besides the first cohort of roughly 660 subjects, a separate validation cohort made up of 95 to 150 different subjects was used. To predict cytomegalovirus infection status, the study brought together high-throughput TCR immunosequencing, statistical association of individual TCRs with disease status, and machine learning. In a later analysis, previously published TCR beta repertoires from fewer than 750 donors were re-analyzed and high-resolution HLA genotyping was added so that TCR occurrence patterns could be studied. In the later analysis, no new phenotypic data were used to find candidate immune exposures; instead, reliance was placed on TCR beta sequences and their occurrence across donors. In an earlier analysis of 550 to 700 of the donors, high-throughput TCR beta sequencing was used to judge whether each TCR beta V gene segment behaved as functional or pseudogenic. Donor age, sex, ethnicity and CMV serostatus were collected together with the repertoire data. A later genetic analysis took genome-wide SNP genotypes for about 55% of the 666 donors and used that subset as a discovery cohort. All discovery cohort repertoires had been generated using a single sequencing platform. Class I and class II HLA loci were covered by the typing at four-digit resolution. The number of typed donors differed by locus: 629-630 for A, B, C, DRB1 and DQB1; 522 for DQA1; around 580 for DPA1; and some 430 for DPB1. Because of strong linkage in the cohort, five DR-DQ haplotypes were treated as single units for association and clustering. On average, about 200,000 unique TCR beta nucleotide sequences were sequenced per donor among 398 genotyped donors of the cohort, with about 19% of those sequences being non-productive.

The library was made by the immunoSEQ multiplex PCR assay. For the multiplex PCR, a mixture combining 60 forward primers for TCR Vbeta segments and 13 reverse primers for TCR Jbeta segments was used. Amplification of the CDR3 region of rearranged TCR beta genes was performed with a multiplex PCR assay on genomic DNA. The amplified TCR beta libraries were sequenced on the Illumina HiSeq System as 87-base-pair reads. Under the source paper's analysis protocol: In a later analysis, some 80 million unique TCR beta chains were counted across the approximately 670 repertoires, and around 10 million of these chains were shared by at least two donors. Raw reads were error-corrected and collapsed into unique sequences by a nearest-neighbor algorithm in which closely related sequences were merged to remove PCR and sequencing errors. V, D and J gene segments were assigned by aligning CDR3 sequences to IMGT reference sequences. For a sequence to be retained, a match of at least six nucleotides was required to both a V gene segment and a J gene segment. Rearrangements were called productive when the CDR3 lacked stop codons and stayed in frame with V and J; all others were non-productive. CDR3 was defined by IMGT convention, running from the second conserved V-encoded cysteine to the conserved J-encoded phenylalanine. The earlier analysis of fewer than 750 of the donors excluded sequences that lacked an unambiguous match to a single V gene segment. In an earlier analysis of about 590 of the donors, a V segment was called functional when productive rearrangements were above 56.7%, and segregating when the standard deviation between donors exceeded 5%. A statistical classification framework was developed to diagnose cytomegalovirus status using the catalog of TCR beta chain sequences. In a later analysis, TCR nucleotide sequences were compared against IMGT/GENE-DB human TR gene sequences so that V and J genes could be assigned. Using the TCRdist pipeline, a later analysis assigned CDR3 sequences along with most-parsimonious VDJ recombination scenarios. A later analysis defined each TCR beta chain by its CDR3 amino acid sequence plus V-gene family, and excluded reads lacking a unique V-gene family. To address suspected cross-contamination and a sequencing artifact, a later analysis removed approximately 600 highly shared, low-generation-probability nucleotide sequences. For each public chain, a later analysis derived a clonal expansion index from normalized ranks of inferred template counts within each repertoire. A later analysis computed generation probabilities with a VDJ recombination model fitted to out-of-frame rearrangements, and checked the results against IGoR. A later analysis scored TCR-TCR, TCR-HLA and TCR-CMV co-occurrence with hypergeometric tests, applying a repertoire-size bias correction to TCR pairs. False discovery rates were estimated in a later analysis by permuting HLA or CMV assignments 20 times. In a later analysis, co-occurring TCRs were grouped with DBSCAN, and TCRdist sequence similarity was added when clustering was performed within HLA-allele-positive subsets. Co-occurrence clustering excluded repertoires with fewer than 30,000 or more than 120,000 public chains, plus five with anomalous nucleotide sharing. TCRdb re-hosts the immuneACCESS table, in-frame sequences only. Its copies lack some clones; in the studies checked, an unresolved V gene accounts for under half of them, and the cause for the rest is not known. That table is the source of V, J and clone size, and D and trimming were worked out from the DNA. The sample includes 100,000 or so clones, with roughly three quarters observed a single time. 4.1% of the sample is held by the ten biggest clonotypes.

Study-level results and caveats: A further reported finding was that TCR beta sequences accurately predicted the HLA-A and HLA-B alleles for most subjects in the first cohort. Linkage disequilibrium might explain the correlated functional status among segregating V segments, but an unknown experimental factor could not be excluded. Most TCR sequences were seen in very few donors, while some public TCRs were found in many individuals. Some 16 rarely observed V segments, including chromosome 9 orphons, were excluded from the earlier analysis of about 610 of the donors because counts were too low. In both the original and validation cohorts, the classifier was reported to diagnose cytomegalovirus status with high specificity and sensitivity. Sequencing depth was assumed to be roughly uniform across donors in the presence/absence analyses, though that assumption may not hold. The cohort was sequenced for TCR beta chains only, and without alpha or paired-chain data the features that could be detected were limited. The authors suggested that the approach could potentially be generalized to other disease states and immunological phenotypes. A later analysis found that TCR association rates varied across HLA loci, with DRB1 alleles showing the most associated TCRs and HLA-C alleles the fewest. In a later genetic analysis, fewer N-insertions in productive TCRs were reported among donors in an Asian-associated ancestry cluster than the roughly 700-donor mean. Because HLA typing was unavailable for some donors at each locus, only the typed subset was used in association tests. In an earlier analysis of under 600 of the donors, most TCR beta V segments were observed in productive rearrangements about 87% or about 30% of the time, broadly matching IMGT annotations. The only immune exposure information available for the cohort was CMV serostatus. The study gave a list of some 150 TCR beta chains associated with cytomegalovirus. In a later analysis, HLA-associated TCR beta chains were found to be more clonally expanded and to have lower generation probabilities than equally common non-associated chains. Assigning TCR associations to individual alleles was difficult when HLA alleles, especially DR and DQ, strongly co-occurred. A cluster of highly shared sequence variants was judged likely to be a technical artifact of the sequencing pipeline. At a false discovery rate of 0.05, a later analysis linked fewer than 20,000 TCR beta sequences to specific HLA alleles. A later genetic analysis associated a missense DCLRE1C variant with V-gene and J-gene trimming of TCR beta chains, and an independent cohort replicated the association. The 87-base-pair reads could not distinguish some IMGT-functional V segments, including TRBV6-2 and TRBV6-3, so those segments were excluded. Three of the identified cytomegalovirus-associated TCR beta chains were confirmed in vitro to be specific for cytomegalovirus antigens. Most CMV-associated TCR beta chains appeared to be HLA-restricted in a later analysis, and the HLA associations seemed to be driven largely by CMV exposure. According to a later analysis, parvovirus B19, influenza, CMV and Epstein-Barr virus appeared linked to several top co-occurrence clusters.

The cohort was made up of around 720 healthy bone marrow donors. At the time of sampling, all cohort members were nominally healthy, though unrecorded immune exposures were likely present. The donor was CMV seropositive and belonged to the group of 270 or so seropositive cohort members. A peripheral blood sample was provided by each donor, and peripheral blood mononuclear cells were used for TCR beta sequencing. Genomic DNA extraction from the blood cell samples was performed with the Qiagen DNeasy Blood Extraction Kit. Trimming removed 0 bases from V and 6 bases from J, leaving 12 bases between the germline ends. CDR1 and CDR2, per the germline V gene, are SGHRS and YFSETQ. The CDR3 starts with the cysteine, ends with the phenylalanine, and has 15 residues. Only the CDR3 DNA stays, 45 bases, in frame from base 1. Note on this clone: Its antigen specificity is not known. No clone much larger than this one lies a single base away; base qualities are absent.

Sequenced material: PBMCs. The source is a female donor in good health and CMV-seropositive. The V gene is TRBV5-1 and the J gene is TRBJ2-2, with TRBD1 perhaps the D gene, on 6 matching bases. Here is the DNA: TGCGCCAGCAGCTTGGACAGGGTGGAGGCCGGGGAGCTGTTTTTT. Its coded protein is CASSLDRVEAGELFF.